The present T cell receptor beta chain was sequenced within a study of blood T cell repertoires in COVID-19. About the research overall: Acute and convalescent COVID-19 specimens originated in the United States, Italy and Spain. From T cells, B-cell-depleted T cells, or PBMCs came the material, which was cDNA or gDNA.

Data came from immunoSEQ multiplex PCR; TCRdb stores just in-frame clones and leaves some out. The data contain 200,000 or so clones, nearly 90% of them singletons. Followed longitudinally, the Seattle patients had been enrolled during active infection. Sequenced material: peripheral blood. The TCR was taken from a man aged 45-65 years with COVID-19, enrolled during active disease.

CDR3 in amino acids: CATSGYRGNEQFF. The CDR3 DNA reads TGTGCCACCAGTGGTTACAGGGGAAATGAGCAGTTCTTC. The chain employs TRBV24-1 and TRBJ2-1; 7 nucleotides line up with TRBD1. The CDR3 extends over 13 amino acids. Germline V gene lookup returns CDR1 KGHDR and CDR2 SFDVKD. The trim removed 5 bases at V and 7 bases at J, leaving 4 bases unmatched.